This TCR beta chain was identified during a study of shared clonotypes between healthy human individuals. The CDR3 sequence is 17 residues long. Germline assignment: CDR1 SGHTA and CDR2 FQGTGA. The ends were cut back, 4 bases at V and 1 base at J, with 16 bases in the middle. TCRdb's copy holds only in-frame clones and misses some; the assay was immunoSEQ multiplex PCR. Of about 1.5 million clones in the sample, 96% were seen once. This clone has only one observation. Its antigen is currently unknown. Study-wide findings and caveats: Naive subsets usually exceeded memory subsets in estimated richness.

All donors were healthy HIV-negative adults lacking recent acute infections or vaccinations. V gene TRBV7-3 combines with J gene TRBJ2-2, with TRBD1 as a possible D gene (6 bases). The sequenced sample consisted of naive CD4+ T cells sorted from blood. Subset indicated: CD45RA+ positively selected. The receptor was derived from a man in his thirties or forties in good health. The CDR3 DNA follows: TGTGCCAGCAGCTCGGTGCCGGGACATAGGAACACCGGGGAGCTGTTTTTT. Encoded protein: CASSSVPGHRNTGELFF.